The sequence of this T cell receptor beta chain was determined in a study of sequential checkpoint blockade in melanoma. Study-wide background: After both sequences, patients received maintenance nivolumab.

The sample's treatment: randomized to nivolumab then ipilimumab (arm A) or the reverse (arm B). None of the patients previously received DNA-damaging chemotherapy. TCRdb's table, derived via immunoSEQ multiplex PCR, lists solely in-frame clones and lacks some. The sample has approximately 29,000 clones; 83% are singletons. Here the sequenced sample was CD8+ T cells sorted from blood (inferred from file names), taken from a patient given nivolumab and ipilimumab in sequence. This TCR was sampled from a human donor with melanoma.

CDR3 sequence (DNA): TGTGCCAGCAGTTCAGGACTTAGCTATGGCTACACCTTC. It yields the protein CASSSGLSYGYTF. The chain joins TRBV27 to TRBJ1-2, with D unclear. The CDR3 totals 13 residues. Trimming took 4 bases from V and 4 from J, leaving 10 bases between them. Germline V gives CDR1 MNHEY, CDR2 SMNVEV (reference sequence).